This entry is about one TCR beta chain. Germline CDR1 LGHNA, CDR2 YNFKEQ. This CDR3 has 16 residues. V was clipped by 0 bases and J by 7 bases; unmatched bases: 6. The entry originates in a study of blood T cell repertoires in COVID-19. Study as a whole: Sites in the United States, Italy and Spain provided acute and convalescent COVID-19 samples. Nucleic acid was either cDNA or gDNA, and it came from T cells, B-cell-depleted T cells, or PBMCs.

Original processing methods: Estimated nucleated cell counts came from reference gene primer amplification. Profiling relied on immunoSEQ multiplex PCR, and the TCRdb table lists in-frame clones only, not all of them. The V and J calls and the clone size are those of that table, but D and trimming were determined from the DNA. The table includes about 220,000 clones, about 79% detected once. The chain employs TRBV4-2 and TRBJ1-4, with 9 bases that match TRBD1. This receptor was obtained from a woman aged 60-70 years who had recovered from COVID-19. Sequences were obtained from PBMCs or T cells enriched from blood (not recorded which). The CDR3 bases are TGTGCCAGCAGCCAAGATTCGGGGACAGGGAGTGAAAAACTGTTTTTT. This codes for CASSQDSGTGSEKLFF.